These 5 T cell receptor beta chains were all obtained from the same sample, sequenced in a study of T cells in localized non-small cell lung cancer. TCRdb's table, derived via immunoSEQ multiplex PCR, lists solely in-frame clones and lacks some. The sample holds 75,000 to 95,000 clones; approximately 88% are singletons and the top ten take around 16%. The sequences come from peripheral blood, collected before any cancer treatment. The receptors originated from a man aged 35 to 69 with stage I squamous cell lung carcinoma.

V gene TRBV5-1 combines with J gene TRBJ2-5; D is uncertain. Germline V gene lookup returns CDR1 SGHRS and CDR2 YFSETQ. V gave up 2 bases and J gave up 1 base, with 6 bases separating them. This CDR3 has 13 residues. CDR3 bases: TGCGCCAGCAGCTTTGGCAGCCAAGAGACCCAGTACTTC. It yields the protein CASSFGSQETQYF.

The CDR3 DNA reads TGTGCCACCGACTTGGGGTTAAGCTCCTACAATGAGCAGTTCTTC. Translation gives CATDLGLSSYNEQFF. This chain joins TRBV6-6 and TRBJ2-1, with unresolved D. Germline CDR1 MNHNY, CDR2 SVGAGI (reference sequence). The V and J ends lost 10 bases and 0 bases respectively, with 16 bases between them. CDR3 length equals 15 residues.

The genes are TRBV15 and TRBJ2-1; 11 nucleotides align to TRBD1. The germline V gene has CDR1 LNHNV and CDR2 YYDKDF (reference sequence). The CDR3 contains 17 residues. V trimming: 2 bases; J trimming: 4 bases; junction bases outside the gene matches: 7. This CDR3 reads CATSRNPGQGGYNEQFF. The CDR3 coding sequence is TGTGCCACCAGCAGAAATCCGGGACAGGGGGGATACAATGAGCAGTTCTTC.

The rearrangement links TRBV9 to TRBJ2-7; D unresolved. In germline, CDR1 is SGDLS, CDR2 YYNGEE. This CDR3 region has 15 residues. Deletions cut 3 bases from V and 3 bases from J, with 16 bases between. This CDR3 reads CASSANESPNYEQYF. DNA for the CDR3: TGTGCCAGCAGCGCTAACGAATCACCCAACTACGAGCAGTACTTC.

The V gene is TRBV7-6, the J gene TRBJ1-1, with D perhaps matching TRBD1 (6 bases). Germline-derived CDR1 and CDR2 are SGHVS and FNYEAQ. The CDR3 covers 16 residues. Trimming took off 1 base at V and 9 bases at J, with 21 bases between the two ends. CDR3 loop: CASSLGQSGAPAQAFF. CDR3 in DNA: TGTGCCAGCAGCTTAGGCCAATCAGGGGCCCCGGCCCAAGCTTTCTTT.